The 22 T cell receptor beta chains in this list originate from one sample, sequenced in a study of blood T cell repertoires in COVID-19. Data came from immunoSEQ multiplex PCR; TCRdb stores just in-frame clones and leaves some out. Altogether about 360,000 clones are present, 75% to 90% being singletons, with the ten largest covering roughly 6.6%. What was sequenced was peripheral blood. Receptor source: a woman in her fifties or sixties with COVID-19, enrolled during active disease.

This clone was seen more than once but under ten times. The chain recombines TRBV9 with TRBJ2-2; 14 bases align to TRBD2. V trimming: 4 bases; J trimming: 0 bases; junction bases outside the gene matches: 11. This CDR3 is built from 20 residues. The germline gives CDR1 SGDLS, CDR2 YYNGEE. The CDR3 region is CASSPPPGLAGAPNTGELFF. The CDR3, as DNA: TGTGCCAGCAGCCCCCCACCGGGACTAGCGGGGGCCCCGAACACCGGGGAGCTGTTTTTT.

The chain couples TRBV9 to TRBJ2-5; TRBD2 agrees at 12 bases. Looked up from germline, CDR1 is SGDLS and CDR2 is YYNGEE. V trimming: 1 base; J trimming: 2 bases; junction bases outside the gene matches: 9. The CDR3 is 18 residues long. The CDR3 region is CASSVMASGGAEQETQYF. DNA for the CDR3: TGTGCCAGCAGCGTAATGGCTAGCGGGGGGGCAGAACAAGAGACCCAGTACTTC. Drawing the rest from reference TRBV9 and TRBJ2-5, the complete variable domain is DSGVTQTPKHLITATGQRVTLRCSPRSGDLSVYWYQQSLDQGLQFLIQYYNGEERAKGNILERFSAQQFPDLHSELNLSSLELGDSALYFCASSVMASGGAEQETQYFGPGTRLLVL.

V gene TRBV7-6 combines with J gene TRBJ1-1; tentative D call: TRBD1 (5 bases). This CDR3 has 16 amino acids. Per the germline V gene, CDR1 is SGHVS and CDR2 is FNYEAQ. V lost 5 bases to trimming and J lost 4 bases, with 20 bases between them. The CDR3 spells CASSRGTYFGATEAFF. DNA of the CDR3: TGTGCCAGCAGCAGAGGGACTTACTTCGGGGCCACTGAAGCTTTCTTT.

Only a few counts were recorded for this clone. This sequence joins TRBV4-1 and TRBJ2-1; 16 nucleotides match TRBD2. After removal of 5 bases from V and 8 bases from J, the junction contained 15 bases not matched to a gene. Germline V CDR1 and CDR2: MGHRA, YSYEKL. The CDR3 is 19 residues long. The CDR3 protein is CASSGPGLAGGPERDEQFF. CDR3 in DNA: TGCGCCAGCAGCGGACCGGGACTAGCGGGGGGGCCAGAGCGCGATGAGCAGTTCTTC.

This clone was detected a few times. Other DNA sequences in this specimen translate into the identical CDR3. J is TRBJ1-1 and V is TRBV5-1, with 10 bases lining up with TRBD1. The CDR3 loop spans 14 amino acids. J was trimmed by 4 bases and V by 3 bases; bases with no gene match: 3. Germline V gene data show CDR1 as SGHRS and CDR2 as YFSETQ. Here the CDR3 reads CASSYRDRGTEAFF. The CDR3, as DNA: TGCGCCAGCAGCTACCGGGACAGGGGCACTGAAGCTTTCTTT.

The chain recombines TRBV5-1 with TRBJ2-5; TRBD2 matches at 10 bases. The CDR3 contains 15 residues. V shed 4 bases and J 2 bases; nucleotides not matched to a gene: 5. Germline V gives CDR1 SGHRS, CDR2 YFSETQ. CDR3: CASSLAGVFQETQYF. The CDR3 nucleotides read TGCGCCAGCAGCCTAGCGGGAGTTTTTCAAGAGACCCAGTACTTC.

This clone was counted a single time. The J gene is TRBJ2-1, the V gene TRBV12-3 or TRBV12-4, with 7 bases matching TRBD2. V trimming: 6 bases; J trimming: 10 bases; junction bases outside the gene matches: 9. This CDR3 has 13 residues. This chain's CDR3 is CASSLGARGEQFF. The CDR3 nucleotides are TGTGCCAGCAGCCTAGGGGCGCGGGGGGAGCAGTTCTTC.

The V gene is TRBV6-5, the J gene TRBJ1-1, with 10 bases lining up with TRBD1. This CDR3 is built from 13 residues. Germline V gene sequence: CDR1 MNHEY, CDR2 SVGAGI. The V gene end was trimmed by 4 bases and the J gene end by 11 bases; junction bases not matched to a gene: 7. Written as DNA, the CDR3 is TGTGCCAGCAGTTCTACCGGGACAGGGGTCGCTTTCTTT. Translation gives CASSSTGTGVAFF.

This chain connects TRBV7-3 to TRBJ1-2, with D maybe TRBD1 (6 bases). This CDR3 contains 14 residues. The V and J ends lost 5 bases and 5 bases respectively, with 15 bases between them. Germline-derived CDR1 and CDR2 are SGHTA and FQGTGA. The CDR3 DNA is TGTGCCAGCAGCATTATAGGGGGTAGTTATGGCTACACCTTC. Protein sequence: CASSIIGGSYGYTF.

This chain uses TRBV6-4 with TRBJ2-3, with 8 bases that match TRBD2. The CDR3 runs to 14 residues. Germline V gene sequence: CDR1 MRHNA, CDR2 SNTAGT. Trimming cost V 3 bases and J 4 bases; bases outside gene matches: 3. CDR3 in DNA: TGTGCCAGCAGTGAGAGCGGGGGAGCAGATACGCAGTATTTT. Translated: CASSESGGADTQYF.

V and J are TRBV4-3 and TRBJ2-1; possible D gene TRBD2, 6 bases. Between the trimmed V and J ends, which lost 0 bases and 9 bases, there was a span of 15 bases. The CDR3 is made up of 15 amino acids. CDR1 LGHNA and CDR2 YSLEER come from the germline V gene. The CDR3 here is CASSQDGGSPREQFF. CDR3 nucleotides: TGCGCCAGCAGCCAAGACGGGGGTTCCCCCCGTGAGCAGTTCTTC.

The chain combines TRBV2 with TRBJ1-2; 7 nucleotides align to TRBD1. Germline trimming cut 5 bases from V and 5 bases from J; bases unmatched to any gene: 8. The CDR3 is 14 amino acids. CDR1 SNHLY and CDR2 FYNNEI come from the germline V gene. CDR3 protein: CASSYTGVVYGYTF. CDR3 bases: TGTGCCAGCAGTTATACAGGGGTCGTTTATGGCTACACCTTC.

In its sample, this clone was seen a few times. The chain joins TRBV4-1 to TRBJ2-7; 11 bases map to TRBD2. Germline values: CDR1 MGHRA, CDR2 YSYEKL. The CDR3 has 20 residues. V shed 1 base, J shed 2 bases, and the junction held 16 bases outside the gene matches. The DNA of the CDR3 is TGCGCCAGCAGCCAAGTAGGCCGGGGTACTAGCGGGGGACCGACCTACGAGCAGTACTTC. It codes for CASSQVGRGTSGGPTYEQYF.

The chain joins TRBV7-2 to TRBJ2-3; 8 bases map to TRBD2. CDR1 and CDR2 (germline): SGHTA, FQGNSA. J gave up 1 base and V 1 base, and 1 base lay outside the gene matches. CDR3 length: 15 residues. The CDR3 DNA follows: TGTGCCAGCAGCTTAGGTAGCGGGGGCACAGATACGCAGTATTTT. Translated: CASSLGSGGTDTQYF.

This chain links TRBV5-1 with TRBJ2-7, with 7 bases lining up with TRBD1. The germline V gene encodes CDR1 SGHRS and CDR2 YFSETQ. Unmatched junction bases numbered 5, after V lost 4 bases and J lost 4 bases. This CDR3 is 13 amino acids long. This CDR3 is CASSAGQVYEQYF. The CDR3 nucleotides read TGCGCCAGCAGCGCTGGACAGGTTTACGAGCAGTACTTC.

The chain carries TRBV3-1 (or the pseudogene TRBV3-2) and TRBJ2-5, with D possibly TRBD2 on 6 matching bases. Germline V gene sequence: CDR1 LGHDT, CDR2 YNNKEL (reference sequence). This CDR3 has 14 amino acids. Trimming shortened V by 5 bases and J by 5 bases, and 15 bases separated the two germline ends. CDR3 sequence (DNA): TGTGCCAGCAGCTCTCTGGGGGGTTGGGAGACCCAGTACTTC. The encoded protein is CASSSLGGWETQYF.

With regard to this clone: The germline gene is not matched at one end of the junction; a read error may be the cause. V is TRBV27 and J is TRBJ2-2; 8 positions agree with TRBD2. This CDR3 is 16 amino acids long. Germline assignment: CDR1 MNHEY and CDR2 SMNVEV (reference sequence). The CDR3 loop is CASSLPGTSNIGELFF. The CDR3, as DNA: TGTGCCAGCAGTCTCCCCGGGACTAGTAACATCGGGGAGCTGTTTTTT.

About this clone itself: Other DNA sequences of this sample code for an identical CDR3. This chain connects TRBV10-3 to TRBJ1-2; 9 nucleotides agree with TRBD1. V trimming: 4 bases; J trimming: 0 bases; junction bases outside the gene matches: 3. The CDR3 has 15 amino acids. Per germline, CDR1 ENHRY and CDR2 SYGVKD. The CDR3 loop reads CAISGDREPNYGYTF. CDR3 DNA: TGTGCCATCAGTGGGGACAGGGAGCCTAACTATGGCTACACCTTC.

This chain links TRBV7-8 with TRBJ2-1; 12 nucleotides line up with TRBD2. CDR1 SGHVS and CDR2 FQNEAQ come from the germline V gene. With 4 bases clipped from V and 3 bases from J, the junction kept 7 bases outside the gene matches. CDR3 size: 17 residues. The CDR3 loop reads CASSYERTSGIYNEQFF. Written as DNA, the CDR3 is TGTGCCAGCAGCTACGAACGGACTAGCGGGATCTACAATGAGCAGTTCTTC.

The J gene is TRBJ2-1, the V gene TRBV11-2; TRBD2 aligns across 8 bases. Looked up from germline, CDR1 is SGHAT and CDR2 is FQNNGV. The J segment lost 9 bases and the V segment lost 1 base, leaving 8 bases of the junction unmatched. The CDR3 totals 15 residues. The CDR3 loop reads CASSLGYGGGGEQFF. Written as DNA, the CDR3 is TGTGCCAGCAGCTTAGGGTACGGGGGGGGAGGTGAGCAGTTCTTC.

V usage is TRBV4-3 and J usage is TRBJ2-7; TRBD1 agrees at 10 bases. The V segment lost 0 bases and the J segment 5 bases; nucleotides outside the gene matches: 13. CDR3 length equals 18 residues. The germline V gene encodes CDR1 LGHNA and CDR2 YSLEER. CDR3 protein: CASSQDNPPDRGSHEQYF. The DNA for the CDR3 is TGCGCCAGCAGCCAAGATAACCCACCGGACAGGGGGTCCCACGAGCAGTACTTC.

This clone was counted a single time. The rearrangement uses TRBV18 and TRBJ2-7; tentatively, D is TRBD2 (6 bases). CDR3 size: 13 residues. Per the germline V gene, CDR1 is KGHSH and CDR2 is LQKENI. Deletions cut 3 bases from V and 3 bases from J, with 9 bases between. The CDR3 here is CASSPPSVYEQYF. CDR3 DNA sequence: TGTGCCAGCTCACCCCCTAGCGTCTACGAGCAGTACTTC.